In this sample, the clone carrying this TCR beta chain turned up a few times. Antigen specificity is unknown. This specimen belongs to a study of cytomegalovirus exposure and HLA in healthy donors. Overall study: In an early release, HLA-typed donors contributed some 88 million unique TCR sequences. Whole-study results and caveats: V- and J-gene trimming of TCR beta was linked (in a later analysis) to a missense DCLRE1C variant. Being productive about 90% or about 30% of the time was typical of most TCR beta V segments in an earlier analysis.

Germline CDR1 and CDR2: LNHDA and SQIVND (reference sequence). CDR3 length equals 16 residues. The J segment lost 0 bases and the V segment lost 3 bases, leaving 4 bases of the junction unmatched. The PCR was carried out with 60 Vbeta primers and 13 Jbeta primers. Assay: immunoSEQ multiplex PCR; the TCRdb copy retains only in-frame clones and omits some. The table records 110,000 to 150,000 clones, roughly 10% of them present only once. The chain uses TRBV19 and TRBJ2-3; the match to TRBD2 covers 9 bases. The sequencing input was PBMCs. This TCR came from a male donor in good health and CMV-seronegative. This CDR3 is CASSIGTSPSTDTQYF. The CDR3 nucleotides are TGTGCCAGTAGTATCGGGACTAGCCCTAGCACAGATACGCAGTATTTT.